This paragraph covers one TCR beta chain sequence. The sample originates from a study of blood T cell repertoires in COVID-19. For the study at large: Sites across the United States, Italy and Spain contributed samples from acute and convalescent COVID-19. T cells, B-cell-depleted T cells, or PBMCs supplied cDNA or gDNA.

In the authors' workflow: By means of reference gene primer amplification, nucleated cell counts were estimated. Produced via immunoSEQ multiplex PCR; TCRdb's table is partial and in-frame only. The DNA was the basis for D and trimming; V, J and clone size are from that table. The sample contains approximately 100,000 clones, 91% of which appear only once. This TCR was recovered from a man in his 60s with acute or convalescent COVID-19. The sample was peripheral blood.

CDR3 sequence: CASSLGTSGANEKLFF. As DNA, the CDR3 is TGTGCCAGCAGTTTAGGGACCTCGGGGGCTAATGAAAAACTGTTTTTT. This chain links TRBV6-5 with TRBJ1-4, with D possibly matching TRBD1 (5 bases). The germline V gene encodes CDR1 MNHEY and CDR2 SVGAGI. CDR3 length: 16 residues. The ends were cut back, 4 bases at V and 3 bases at J, with 15 bases in the middle.